The next 8 T cell receptor beta chains were all read from a single sample in a study of molecular identifiers for immune sequencing clone quantification. Using its own MiXCR run on the PCR reads, TCRdb lists one record per CDR3 protein. Found here are 79,000 or so distinct CDR3 sequences, roughly 25% of them singletons; the top ten hold 0.78%. Sequenced: naive CD8+ T cells from blood, with Jurkat cell RNA spiked in. Subset here: FACS-sorted CD8+CD4-CCR7+CD45RA+ naive T cells. These receptor sequences come from a human donor in good health. Some libraries in this study had Jurkat cell RNA spiked in.

A note on this clonotype: This may arise from a read error, as a much more abundant clone is one base away. The chain joins TRBV20-1 to TRBJ2-7; D is unresolved. Germline-derived CDR1 and CDR2 are DFQATT and SNEGSKA (reference sequence). CDR3 length: 13 residues. The V end lost 0 bases, the J end lost 4 bases, and 10 bases lay between the germline ends. CDR3 residues: CSARDLPRYEQYF. In nucleotides, the CDR3 is TGCAGTGCTAGAGATCTTCCGCGGTACGAGCAGTACTTC.

This clonotype turned up a few times. V usage is TRBV30 and J usage is TRBJ1-1; tentative D call: TRBD1 (5 bases). The ends were cut back, 0 bases at V and 5 bases at J, with 16 bases in the middle. This CDR3 comprises 15 residues. The germline V gene encodes CDR1 GTSNPN and CDR2 SVGIG (reference sequence). Written as DNA, the CDR3 is TGTGCCTGGAGTGTACTGGGGGGAGGACTGACTGAAGCTTTCTTT. Amino acid sequence: CAWSVLGGGLTEAFF.

The CDR3 here is CASSQEGVLSTDTQYF. CDR3 nucleotides: TGTGCCAGCAGCCAAGAGGGGGTTCTAAGCACAGATACGCAGTATTTT. V usage is TRBV3-1 and J usage is TRBJ2-3; D tentatively fits TRBD1 or TRBD2 (5 bases each). The CDR3 sequence is 16 residues long. Germline V gene data show CDR1 as LGHDT and CDR2 as YNNKEL (reference sequence). V gave up 0 bases and J gave up 0 bases, with 10 bases separating them.

At least ten counts were recorded for this clonotype. The gene calls are TRBV4-1 and TRBJ2-7; TRBD1 is a possible D gene (6 bases). Germline V gives CDR1 MGHRA, CDR2 YSYEKL. The CDR3 consists of 15 residues. V was clipped by 0 bases and J by 4 bases, with 13 bases between them. The CDR3 protein is CASSQETRDKYEQYF. The CDR3 DNA reads TGCGCCAGCAGCCAAGAAACACGGGACAAGTACGAGCAGTACTTC.

The chain uses TRBV27 and TRBJ2-7; 10 bases match TRBD1. This CDR3 has 15 residues. The germline gives CDR1 MNHEY, CDR2 SMNVEV (reference sequence). The V segment lost 5 bases and the J segment 3 bases; nucleotides outside the gene matches: 7. CDR3 sequence reads: CASSPNGQGGYEQYF. The CDR3 DNA sequence: TGTGCCAGCAGTCCCAACGGACAGGGGGGCTACGAGCAGTACTTC.

As regards this clonotype: A read error may account for a junction end that differs from germline. CDR3 nucleotide sequence: TGTGCCAGCAGACCAGGTCGGAATGAGCAGCTCTTC. Translation gives CASRPGRNEQLF. The gene calls are TRBV6-6 and TRBJ2-1; D unresolved. Germline V lookup: CDR1 MNHNY, CDR2 SVGAGI (reference sequence). CDR3 length equals 12 residues.

In regard to this clonotype: A much larger clone sits a single nucleotide away, making a read error possible. CDR3 sequence reads: CSARGGPTVTEAFF. CDR3 DNA: TGCAGTGCTAGAGGGGGCCCCACAGTGACTGAAGCTTTCTTT. The V and J genes are TRBV20-1 and TRBJ1-1, with D possibly being TRBD1 (5 bases). This CDR3 spans 14 amino acids. Germline V lookup: CDR1 DFQATT, CDR2 SNEGSKA (reference sequence). Trimming cost V 1 base and J 5 bases, with 14 bases left between them.

The table lists this clonotype with many counts. This chain uses TRBV27 with TRBJ1-2, with 7 bases lining up with TRBD1. Germline loops: CDR1 MNHEY, CDR2 SMNVEV (reference sequence). CDR3 length equals 15 residues. Trimming removed 4 bases from V and 0 bases from J; junction bases left unmatched: 5. The CDR3 region has the DNA TGTGCCAGCAGTTCCCGGACAGGCGCTAACTATGGCTACACCTTC. Translating it yields CASSSRTGANYGYTF.